The subject of this entry is one T cell receptor (beta chain). The source of the sample is a study of blood T cell repertoires in COVID-19. Study-level background: COVID-19 samples collected from the United States, Italy and Spain covered acute and convalescent phases. T cells, B-cell-depleted T cells, or PBMCs supplied cDNA or gDNA.

Profiled with immunoSEQ multiplex PCR; TCRdb holds only in-frame clones, not every one. The data contain around 190,000 clones, roughly 84% of them singletons. Germline V gives CDR1 SGHNT, CDR2 YENEEA. V dropped 1 base and J dropped 4 bases, with 17 bases sitting between them. The CDR3 spans 17 residues. This chain uses TRBV11-3 with TRBJ2-1, with D possibly TRBD1 on 7 matching bases. The TCR originated in a woman of 80 years or more with acute or convalescent COVID-19. Material: peripheral blood. The CDR3 loop is CASSLGIQGTQYNEQFF. The CDR3 nucleotides read TGTGCCAGCAGCTTAGGTATACAGGGGACTCAATACAATGAGCAGTTCTTC. The variable domain in full, with the rest retrieved from reference TRBV11-3 and TRBJ2-1, is EAGVVQSPRYKIIEKKQPVAFWCNPISGHNTLYWYLQNLGQGPELLIRYENEEAVDDSQLPKDRFSAERLKGVDSTLKIQPAELGDSAVYLCASSLGIQGTQYNEQFFGPGTRLTVL.